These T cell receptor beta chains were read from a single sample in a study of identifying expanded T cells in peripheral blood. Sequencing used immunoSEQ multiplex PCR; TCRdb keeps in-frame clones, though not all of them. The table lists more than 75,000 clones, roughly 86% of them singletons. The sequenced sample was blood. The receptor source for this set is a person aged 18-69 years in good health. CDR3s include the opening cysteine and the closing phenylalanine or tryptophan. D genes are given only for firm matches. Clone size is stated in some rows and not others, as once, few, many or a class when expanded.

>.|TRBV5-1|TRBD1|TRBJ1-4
CASSLGDRPANEKLFF
TGCGCCAGCAGCTTGGGGGACAGGCCCGCTAATGAAAAACTGTTTTTT
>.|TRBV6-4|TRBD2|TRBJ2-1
CASSDAGLAGEGYNEQFF
TGTGCCAGCAGTGACGCAGGACTAGCGGGAGAGGGGTACAATGAGCAGTTCTTC
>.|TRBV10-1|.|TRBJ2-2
CASSDRLHTGELFF
TGCGCCAGCAGTGACAGGCTCCACACCGGGGAGCTGTTTTTT
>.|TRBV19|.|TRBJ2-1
CASTPADTYNEQFF
TGTGCCAGTACTCCCGCGGACACCTACAATGAGCAGTTCTTC
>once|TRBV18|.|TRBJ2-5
CASSPSKLVVETQYF
TGTGCCAGCTCACCATCGAAACTTGTAGTAGAGACCCAGTACTTC
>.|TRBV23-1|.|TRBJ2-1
CASSRPSGVGKTYEQFF
TGCGCCAGCAGTCGGCCATCCGGCGTTGGGAAAACCTATGAGCAGTTCTTC
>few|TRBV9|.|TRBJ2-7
CASSVEPARPTGDEQYF
TGTGCCAGCAGCGTAGAGCCCGCAAGGCCCACGGGGGACGAGCAGTACTTC
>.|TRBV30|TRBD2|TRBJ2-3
CAWSVIAGDGTDTQYF
TGTGCCTGGAGTGTAATAGCGGGAGACGGCACAGATACGCAGTATTTT
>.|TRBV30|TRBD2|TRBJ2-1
CAWGGSSGINEQFF
TGTGCCTGGGGTGGGTCTAGCGGGATAAATGAGCAGTTCTTC
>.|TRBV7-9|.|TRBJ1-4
CASGGQANEKLFF
TGTGCCAGCGGGGGGCAGGCTAATGAAAAACTGTTTTTT
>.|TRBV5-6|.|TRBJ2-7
CASSFGLRGGYEQYF
TGTGCCAGCAGCTTCGGACTGAGAGGGGGCTACGAGCAGTACTTC
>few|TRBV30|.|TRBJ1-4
CAWKGEWDIEKLFF
TGTGCCTGGAAAGGGGAGTGGGACATCGAAAAACTGTTTTTT
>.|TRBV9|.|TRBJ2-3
CASSDTRETDTQYF
TGTGCCAGCAGCGATACCCGGGAGACAGATACGCAGTATTTT
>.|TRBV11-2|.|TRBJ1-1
CASSLVGGRSNTEAFF
TGTGCCAGCAGCTTAGTGGGGGGGCGGTCGAACACTGAAGCTTTCTTT
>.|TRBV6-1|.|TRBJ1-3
CASDGGNTGNTIYF
TGTGCCAGCGACGGGGGAAATACTGGAAACACCATATATTTT
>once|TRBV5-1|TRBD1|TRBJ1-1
CASSLGGTVGTEAFF
TGCGCCAGCAGCTTGGGTGGGACAGTGGGGACTGAAGCTTTCTTT
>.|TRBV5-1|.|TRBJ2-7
CASSSPAYEQYF
TGCGCCAGCAGCTCGCCCGCCTACGAGCAGTACTTC
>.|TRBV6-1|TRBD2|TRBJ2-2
CASSEEAGGFTGELFF
TGTGCCAGCAGTGAGGAAGCGGGGGGGTTCACCGGGGAGCTGTTTTTT
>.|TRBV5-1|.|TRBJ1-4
CASRPTTVGELFF
TGCGCCAGCAGACCTACCACAGTCGGCGAACTGTTTTTT
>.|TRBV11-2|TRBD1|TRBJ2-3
CASSLGVLGDRGTDTQYF
TGTGCCAGCAGCTTAGGAGTCTTGGGGGACAGGGGCACAGATACGCAGTATTTT
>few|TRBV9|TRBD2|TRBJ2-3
CASSVAGTSADTQYF
TGTGCCAGCAGCGTAGCCGGGACTAGCGCAGATACGCAGTATTTT
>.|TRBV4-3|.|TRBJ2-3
CASSQDPQGQDTQYF
TGCGCCAGCAGCCAAGATCCGCAGGGACAAGATACGCAGTATTTT
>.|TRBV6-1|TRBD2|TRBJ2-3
CASSEALAGATDTQYF
TGTGCCAGCAGTGAAGCGCTAGCGGGGGCCACAGATACGCAGTATTTT
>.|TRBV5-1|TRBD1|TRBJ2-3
CASSFGTGGTDTQYF
TGCGCCAGCAGCTTCGGGACAGGGGGCACAGATACGCAGTATTTT
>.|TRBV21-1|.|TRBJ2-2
CASSKLAGGRPGSSGELFF
TGTGCCAGCAGCAAACTAGCGGGAGGTCGACCAGGGAGTAGCGGGGAGCTGTTTTTT
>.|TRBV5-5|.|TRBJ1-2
CASSLSLGTLYGYTF
TGTGCCAGCAGCTTGAGTCTGGGAACCCTCTATGGCTACACCTTC
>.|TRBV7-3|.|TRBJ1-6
CASSPVWALHF
TGTGCCAGCAGCCCTGTGTGGGCCCTCCACTTT
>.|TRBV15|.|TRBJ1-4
CATSREEGGGSEKLFF
TGTGCCACCAGCAGAGAGGAGGGTGGAGGGAGTGAAAAACTGTTTTTT
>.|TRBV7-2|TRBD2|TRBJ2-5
CASSRTSAQETQYF
TGTGCCAGCAGCCGGACTAGCGCCCAAGAGACCCAGTACTTC
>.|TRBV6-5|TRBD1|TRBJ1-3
CASSSRGAVGNTIYF
TGTGCCAGCAGTTCCAGGGGGGCTGTTGGAAACACCATATATTTT
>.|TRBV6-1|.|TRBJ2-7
CASMRDLPYEQYF
TGTGCCAGCATGAGGGACTTACCCTACGAGCAGTACTTC
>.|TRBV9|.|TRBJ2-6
CASSPAGRNSGANVLTF
TGTGCCAGCAGCCCCGCGGGACGGAACTCTGGGGCCAACGTCCTGACTTTC
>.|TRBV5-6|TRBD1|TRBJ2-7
CASGYWDRADEQYF
TGTGCCAGCGGTTATTGGGACAGGGCCGACGAGCAGTACTTC
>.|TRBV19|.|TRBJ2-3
CASSIGQIGDTQYF
TGTGCCAGTAGTATAGGACAGATAGGAGATACGCAGTATTTT
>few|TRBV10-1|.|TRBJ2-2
CASSPFRNGELFF
TGCGCCAGCAGTCCCTTCAGGAATGGGGAGCTGTTTTTT
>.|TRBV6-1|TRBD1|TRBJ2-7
CASSETGTGGYEQYF
TGTGCCAGCAGTGAAACAGGGACAGGGGGCTACGAGCAGTACTTC
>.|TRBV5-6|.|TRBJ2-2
CASSLFRGDTGELFF
TGTGCCAGCAGCTTGTTCCGAGGGGACACCGGGGAGCTGTTTTTT
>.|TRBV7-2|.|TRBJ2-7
CASSLELQSYEQYF
TGTGCCAGCAGCTTAGAGCTCCAATCCTACGAGCAGTACTTC
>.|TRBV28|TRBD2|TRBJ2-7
CASRDGLAAGADEQYF
TGTGCCAGCAGGGATGGGCTAGCGGCCGGAGCTGACGAGCAGTACTTC
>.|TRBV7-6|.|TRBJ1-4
CASSLDTGYNEKLFF
TGTGCCAGCAGCTTAGATACAGGATATAATGAAAAACTGTTTTTT
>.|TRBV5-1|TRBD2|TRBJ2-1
CASSLAGLADRSNEQFF
TGCGCCAGCAGCTTGGCCGGACTAGCGGATCGAAGTAATGAGCAGTTCTTC
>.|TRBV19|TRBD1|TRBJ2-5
CASSQYRDRQETQYF
TGTGCCAGTAGTCAGTACCGGGACAGACAAGAGACCCAGTACTTC
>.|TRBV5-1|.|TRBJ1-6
CASSLAPGATYNSPLHF
TGCGCCAGCAGCTTGGCGCCGGGGGCGACCTATAATTCACCCCTCCACTTT
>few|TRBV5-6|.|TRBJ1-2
CASSPDLGLSNYGYTF
TGTGCCAGCAGCCCGGACCTCGGGCTTTCTAACTATGGCTACACCTTC
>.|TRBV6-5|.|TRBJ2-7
CASMSNSLYEQYF
TGTGCCAGCATGTCTAACAGCCTATACGAGCAGTACTTC
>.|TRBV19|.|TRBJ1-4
CASSIGGGANEKLFF
TGTGCCAGTAGTATCGGCGGGGGGGCCAATGAAAAACTGTTTTTT
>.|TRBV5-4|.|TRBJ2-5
CASSLKGSQETQYF
TGTGCCAGCAGTTTAAAGGGTAGCCAAGAGACCCAGTACTTC
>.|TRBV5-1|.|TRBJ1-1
CASSKDRDTEAFF
TGCGCCAGCAGCAAGGACAGAGACACTGAAGCTTTCTTT
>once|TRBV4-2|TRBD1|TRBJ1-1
CASSQVPGQGLVTEAFF
TGTGCCAGCAGCCAAGTTCCGGGACAGGGATTGGTCACTGAAGCTTTCTTT
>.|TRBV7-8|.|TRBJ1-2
CASSLGVNYGYTF
TGTGCCAGCAGTCTAGGGGTGAACTATGGCTACACCTTC
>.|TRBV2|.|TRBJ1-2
CASSDDRTLYTF
TGTGCCAGCAGTGACGACCGAACCCTCTACACCTTC